The clone carrying this TCR beta chain was recorded many times. The antigen remains undetermined. There are 13 residues in the CDR3. Germline CDR1 and CDR2: SEHNR and FQNEAQ (reference sequence). Trimming cost V 5 bases and J 4 bases, with 11 bases left between them. This sample is part of a study of T cells after yellow fever vaccination. Findings and caveats of the study: Researchers noted that a small share of clonotypes showed up in both CD4 and CD8 compartments.

TCRdb reprocessed the 5' RACE reads via MiXCR and lists one record per CDR3 protein. This sample has over 150,000 distinct CDR3 sequences, with 6.2% found just once. V and J are TRBV7-9 and TRBJ1-1; TRBD1 might be the D (5 bases). This sequence originates from a man aged 18 to 30 who received the YFV17D yellow fever vaccine. The sequences come from CD4+ T cells sorted from PBMCs, collected on the day of the first yellow fever vaccination. CDR3 in amino acids: CASSPGRVTEAFF. For the CDR3, the DNA is TGTGCCAGCAGCCCGGGACGTGTCACTGAAGCTTTCTTT.